This T cell receptor beta chain emerged from a study of blood T cell repertoires in COVID-19. Overall study: From the United States, Italy and Spain came samples of acute and convalescent COVID-19. In each case, the material was cDNA or gDNA derived from T cells, B-cell-depleted T cells, or PBMCs.

In the original analysis: How many nucleated cells were present was estimated from reference gene primer amplification. This table comes from immunoSEQ multiplex PCR, and its TCRdb copy is limited to in-frame clones, with some not included. The D gene and trimming were derived from the DNA, and the V and J assignments and clone size from that table. The table has around 200,000 clones, roughly 90% seen once. Germline CDR1 and CDR2: SGHAT and FQNNGV. CDR3 length equals 16 residues. Trimming removed 1 base at V and 5 bases at J, with 15 bases between. The V and J genes are TRBV11-2 and TRBJ2-1; D might be TRBD1 (6 bases). Source material: peripheral blood. The TCR sequence derives from a man between 50 and 59 years old with acute or convalescent COVID-19. The DNA of the CDR3 is TGTGCCAGCAGCTTAGGACCCGGGACACCCAACAATGAGCAGTTCTTC. As protein: CASSLGPGTPNNEQFF. The full variable domain, in which reference TRBV11-2 and TRBJ2-1 provide the parts outside the CDR3, is EAGVAQSPRYKIIEKRQSVAFWCNPISGHATLYWYQQILGQGPKLLIQFQNNGVVDDSQLPKDRFSAERLKGVDSTLKIQPAKLEDSAVYLCASSLGPGTPNNEQFFGPGTRLTVL.